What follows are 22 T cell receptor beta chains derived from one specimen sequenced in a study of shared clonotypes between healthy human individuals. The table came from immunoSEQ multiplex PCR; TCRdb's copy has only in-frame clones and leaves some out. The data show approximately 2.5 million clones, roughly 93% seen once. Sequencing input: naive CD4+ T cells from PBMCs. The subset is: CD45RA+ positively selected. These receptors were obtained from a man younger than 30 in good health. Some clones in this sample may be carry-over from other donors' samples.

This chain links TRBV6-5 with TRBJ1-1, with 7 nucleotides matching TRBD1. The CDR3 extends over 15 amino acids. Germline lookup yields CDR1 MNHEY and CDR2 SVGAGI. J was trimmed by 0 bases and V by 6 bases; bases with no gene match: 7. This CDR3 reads CASRQSGQLNTEAFF. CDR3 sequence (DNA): TGTGCCAGCAGACAATCGGGACAGTTGAACACTGAAGCTTTCTTT.

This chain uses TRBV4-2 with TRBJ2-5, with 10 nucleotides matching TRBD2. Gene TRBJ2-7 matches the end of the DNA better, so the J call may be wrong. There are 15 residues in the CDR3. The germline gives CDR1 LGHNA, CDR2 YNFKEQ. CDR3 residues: CASSHTSGAFYEQYF. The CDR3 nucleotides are TGTGCCAGCAGCCATACTAGCGGGGCGTTCTACGAGCAGTACTTC.

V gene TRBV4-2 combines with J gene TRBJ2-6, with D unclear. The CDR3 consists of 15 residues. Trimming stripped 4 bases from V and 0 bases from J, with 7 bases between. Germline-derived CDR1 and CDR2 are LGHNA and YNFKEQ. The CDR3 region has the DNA TGTGCCAGCAGCCTTTCAGGCTCTGGGGCCAACGTCCTGACTTTC. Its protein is CASSLSGSGANVLTF.

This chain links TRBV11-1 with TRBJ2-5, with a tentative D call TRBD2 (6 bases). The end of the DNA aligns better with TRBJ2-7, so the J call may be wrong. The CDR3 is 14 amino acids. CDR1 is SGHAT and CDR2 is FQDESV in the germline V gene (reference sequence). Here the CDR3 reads CASSLWGGAGEQYF. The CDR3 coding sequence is TGTGCCAGCAGCTTATGGGGCGGGGCTGGCGAGCAGTACTTC.

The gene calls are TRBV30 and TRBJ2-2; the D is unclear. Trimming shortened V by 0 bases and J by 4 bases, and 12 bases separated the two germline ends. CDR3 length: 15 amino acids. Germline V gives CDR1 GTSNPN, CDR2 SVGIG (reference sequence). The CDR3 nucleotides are TGTGCCTGGAGTGTACCCATGCGGAGCACCGGGGAGCTGTTTTTT. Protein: CAWSVPMRSTGELFF.

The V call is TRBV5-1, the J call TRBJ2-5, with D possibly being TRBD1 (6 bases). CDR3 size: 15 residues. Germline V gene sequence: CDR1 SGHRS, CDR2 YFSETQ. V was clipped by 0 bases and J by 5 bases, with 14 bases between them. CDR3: CASSLVPGVEETQYF. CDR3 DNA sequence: TGCGCCAGCAGCTTGGTCCCAGGGGTCGAGGAGACCCAGTACTTC.

In DNA form, the CDR3 reads TGTGCCAGCAGTTTTGGTACCGGGCGACAGACCCAGTACTTC. Protein sequence: CASSFGTGRQTQYF. The chain employs TRBV27 and TRBJ2-5; D is ambiguous. The CDR3 contains 14 residues. V was pared by 3 bases and J by 6 bases, with 14 bases between. Germline-derived CDR1 and CDR2 are MNHEY and SMNVEV (reference sequence).

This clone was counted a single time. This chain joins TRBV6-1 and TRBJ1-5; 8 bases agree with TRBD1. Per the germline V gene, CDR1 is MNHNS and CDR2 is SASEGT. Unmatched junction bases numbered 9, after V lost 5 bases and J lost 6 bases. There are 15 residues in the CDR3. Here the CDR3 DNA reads TGTGCCAGCAGTCAACAAAACAGGGGGAGTCAGCCCCAGCATTTT. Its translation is CASSQQNRGSQPQHF.

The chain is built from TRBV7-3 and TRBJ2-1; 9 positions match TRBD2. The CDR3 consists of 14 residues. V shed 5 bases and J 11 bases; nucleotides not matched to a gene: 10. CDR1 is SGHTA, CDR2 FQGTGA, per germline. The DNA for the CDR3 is TGTGCCAGCAGCGAAACTAGCGGGCCAGCGAAGCAGTTCTTC. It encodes CASSETSGPAKQFF.

The CDR3 DNA follows: TGTGCCAGCAGTGTCTTTTCAGGGGAAGCTTTCTTT. This sequence encodes CASSVFSGEAFF. The chain combines TRBV2 with TRBJ1-1; tentatively, D is TRBD1 (5 bases). Germline CDR1 and CDR2: SNHLY and FYNNEI. This CDR3 is 12 amino acids long. V lost 4 bases, J lost 8 bases, and 11 bases lay in between.

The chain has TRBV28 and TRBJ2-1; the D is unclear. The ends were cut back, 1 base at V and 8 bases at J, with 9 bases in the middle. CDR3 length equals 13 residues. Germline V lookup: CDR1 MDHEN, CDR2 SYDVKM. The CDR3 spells CASSLLRLDEQFF. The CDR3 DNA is TGTGCCAGCAGTTTATTACGTCTAGATGAGCAGTTCTTC.

The CDR3 DNA sequence: TGTGCCAGTAGAAACACAGGGGCCTATGGCTACACCTTC. Translated: CASRNTGAYGYTF. The gene calls are TRBV19 and TRBJ1-2, with 7 bases aligning to TRBD1. The ends lost 6 bases at V and 4 bases at J; junction bases unmatched: 5. Germline lookup yields CDR1 LNHDA and CDR2 SQIVND (reference sequence). The CDR3 is made up of 13 amino acids.

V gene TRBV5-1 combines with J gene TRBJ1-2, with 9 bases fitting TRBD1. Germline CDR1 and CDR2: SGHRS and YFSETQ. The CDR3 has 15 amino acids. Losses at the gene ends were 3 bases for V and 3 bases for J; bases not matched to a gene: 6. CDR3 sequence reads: CASSSQGAVDYGYTF. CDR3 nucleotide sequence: TGCGCCAGCAGCTCACAGGGGGCGGTGGACTATGGCTACACCTTC.

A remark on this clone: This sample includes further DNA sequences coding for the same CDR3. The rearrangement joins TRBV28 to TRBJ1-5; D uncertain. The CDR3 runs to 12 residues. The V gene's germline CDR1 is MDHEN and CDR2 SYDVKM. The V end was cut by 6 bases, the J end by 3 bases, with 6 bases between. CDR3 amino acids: CASSSLNQPQHF. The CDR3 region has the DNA TGTGCCAGCAGCTCCCTCAATCAGCCCCAGCATTTT.

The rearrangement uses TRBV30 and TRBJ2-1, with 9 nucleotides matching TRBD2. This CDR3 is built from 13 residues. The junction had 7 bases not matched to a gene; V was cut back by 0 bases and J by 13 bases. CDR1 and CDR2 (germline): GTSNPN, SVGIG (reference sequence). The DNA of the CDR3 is TGTGCCTGGAGTGTACTAGCGGGCAGGGTACAGTTCTTC. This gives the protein CAWSVLAGRVQFF.

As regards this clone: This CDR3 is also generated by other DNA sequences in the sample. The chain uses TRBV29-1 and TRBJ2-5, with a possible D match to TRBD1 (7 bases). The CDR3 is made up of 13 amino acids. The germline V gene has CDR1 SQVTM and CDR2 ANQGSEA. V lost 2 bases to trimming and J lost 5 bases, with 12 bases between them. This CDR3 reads CSVERQGGETQYF. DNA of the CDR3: TGCAGCGTTGAACGGCAGGGGGGTGAGACCCAGTACTTC.

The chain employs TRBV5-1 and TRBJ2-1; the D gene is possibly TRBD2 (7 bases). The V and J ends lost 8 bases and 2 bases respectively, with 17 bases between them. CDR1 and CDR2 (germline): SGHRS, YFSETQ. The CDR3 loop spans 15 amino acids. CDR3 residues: CASGGAGATYNEQFF. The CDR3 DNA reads TGCGCCAGTGGGGGCGCGGGAGCCACCTACAATGAGCAGTTCTTC. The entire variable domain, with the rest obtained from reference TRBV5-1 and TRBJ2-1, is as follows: KAGVTQTPRYLIKTRGQQVTLSCSPISGHRSVSWYQQTPGQGLQFLFEYFSETQRNKGNFPGRFSGRQFSNSRSEMNVSTLELGDSALYLCASGGAGATYNEQFFGPGTRLTVL.

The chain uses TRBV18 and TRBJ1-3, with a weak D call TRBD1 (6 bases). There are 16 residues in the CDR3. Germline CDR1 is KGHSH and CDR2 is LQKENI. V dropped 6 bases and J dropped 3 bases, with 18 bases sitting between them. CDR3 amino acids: CASSPAPGASGNTIYF. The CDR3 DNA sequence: TGTGCCAGCTCGCCGGCCCCGGGGGCGAGTGGAAACACCATATATTTT.

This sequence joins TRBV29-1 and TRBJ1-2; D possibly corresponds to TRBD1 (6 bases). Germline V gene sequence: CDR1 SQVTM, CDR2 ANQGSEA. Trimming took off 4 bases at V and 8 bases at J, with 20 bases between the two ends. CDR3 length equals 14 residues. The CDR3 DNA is TGCAGCGTTGGCCTACTCGGGGGGGCGCGGGGCTACACCTTC. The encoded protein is CSVGLLGGARGYTF.

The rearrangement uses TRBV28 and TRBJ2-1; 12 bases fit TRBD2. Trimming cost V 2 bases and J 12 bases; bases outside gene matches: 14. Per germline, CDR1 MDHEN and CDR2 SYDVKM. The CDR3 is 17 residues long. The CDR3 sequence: CASSLQGLGLAGGWQFF. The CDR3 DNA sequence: TGTGCCAGCAGTTTACAGGGCTTGGGACTAGCGGGTGGTTGGCAGTTCTTC. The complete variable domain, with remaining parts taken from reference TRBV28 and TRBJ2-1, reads DVKVTQSSRYLVKRTGEKVFLECVQDMDHENMFWYRQDPGLGLRLIYFSYDVKMKEKGDIPEGYSVSREKKERFSLILESASTNQTSMYLCASSLQGLGLAGGWQFFGPGTRLTVL.

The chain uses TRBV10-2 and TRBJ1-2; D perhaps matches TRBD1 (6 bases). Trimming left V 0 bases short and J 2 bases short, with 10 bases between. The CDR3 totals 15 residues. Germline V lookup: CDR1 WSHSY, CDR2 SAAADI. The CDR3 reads CASSESTGANYGYTF. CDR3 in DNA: TGCGCCAGCAGTGAGTCGACAGGAGCCAACTATGGCTACACCTTC.

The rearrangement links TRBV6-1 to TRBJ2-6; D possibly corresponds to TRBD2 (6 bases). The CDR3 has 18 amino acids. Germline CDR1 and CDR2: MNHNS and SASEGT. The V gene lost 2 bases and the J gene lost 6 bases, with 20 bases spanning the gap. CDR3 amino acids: CASSERRPGRSEANVLTF. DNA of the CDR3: TGTGCCAGCAGTGAAAGGCGGCCAGGGAGGAGCGAGGCCAACGTCCTGACTTTC.